Listed below are T cell receptor beta chains from one sample, sequenced in a study of cytomegalovirus exposure and HLA in healthy donors. Profiled with immunoSEQ multiplex PCR; TCRdb holds only in-frame clones, not every one. The sample has about 120,000 clones; 60% to 80% are singletons. Sequenced material: PBMCs. Receptors originate from a man over 45 in good health and CMV-seropositive. The CDR3 runs from the conserved cysteine through the conserved F or W. Fields, in order: CDR3 DNA, CDR3 protein, V gene, J gene, D gene, clone size. The D gene is left open where the match is weak. Some rows mark clone size as missing; the rest say once, few, many or name a class of expanded clone.

DNA: TGTGCCAGCAGCTTATCCCGAACACTAGTCTACGAGCAGTACTTC
CDR3: CASSLSRTLVYEQYF
V: TRBV5-6
J: TRBJ2-7
D: .
size: .

DNA: TGTGCCAGCGGAGACAGCTCCTACGAGCAGTACTTC
CDR3: CASGDSSYEQYF
V: TRBV6-1
J: TRBJ2-7
D: .
size: .

DNA: TGTGCCAGCAGCGCCCGGACGGGAGGGGCAGATACGCAGTATTTT
CDR3: CASSARTGGADTQYF
V: TRBV5-4
J: TRBJ2-3
D: TRBD2
size: .

DNA: TGCGCCAGCAGCCAAGTAGGGACAACGGGTCAGCCCCAGCATTTT
CDR3: CASSQVGTTGQPQHF
V: TRBV4-1
J: TRBJ1-5
D: .
size: once

DNA: TGTGCCAGCAGTGACCAGTGGACTAGCGGAAATGAGCAGTTCTTC
CDR3: CASSDQWTSGNEQFF
V: TRBV6-4
J: TRBJ2-1
D: TRBD2
size: .

DNA: TGTGCCAGCAGGCCCCAGAGGGACACTGAAGCTTTCTTT
CDR3: CASRPQRDTEAFF
V: TRBV6-5
J: TRBJ1-1
D: .
size: few

DNA: TGCAGCGTTTGGACACCACAAGAGACCCAGTACTTC
CDR3: CSVWTPQETQYF
V: TRBV29-1
J: TRBJ2-5
D: .
size: once

DNA: TGCAGCGCCAAGACAGGGGGCCTCTACGAGCAGTACTTC
CDR3: CSAKTGGLYEQYF
V: TRBV29-1
J: TRBJ2-7
D: TRBD1
size: few

DNA: TGTGCCAGCAGCTCCCCAGGGTCCTATGAGCAGTTCTTC
CDR3: CASSSPGSYEQFF
V: TRBV11-3
J: TRBJ2-1
D: .
size: .

DNA: TGTGCCAGCAGCTTAGCTAGGACTAGGGACACCGGGGAGCTGTTTTTT
CDR3: CASSLARTRDTGELFF
V: TRBV11-2
J: TRBJ2-2
D: TRBD2
size: few

DNA: TGTGCCAGCAGAGACAGGTACTCTGGGGCCAACGTCCTGACTTTC
CDR3: CASRDRYSGANVLTF
V: TRBV6-5
J: TRBJ2-6
D: .
size: .

DNA: TGTGCCACCAGCAGTCTCCAGGACTCTGGAAACACCATATATTTT
CDR3: CATSSLQDSGNTIYF
V: TRBV15
J: TRBJ1-3
D: .
size: .

DNA: TGTGCCAGCAGTGAAGGCAGGGTGGGCGAGCAGTACTTC
CDR3: CASSEGRVGEQYF
V: TRBV6-1
J: TRBJ2-7
D: .
size: .

DNA: TGTGCCAGCTCACAAATCGTGCGGGGGGGCCAAAACACGCAGTATTTT
CDR3: CASSQIVRGGQNTQYF
V: TRBV18
J: TRBJ2-3
D: TRBD2
size: .

DNA: TGCGCCAGCAGCTTGGTACCGGGGAAGGGGCCGACGGGGGGAAACATTCAGTACTTC
CDR3: CASSLVPGKGPTGGNIQYF
V: TRBV5-1
J: TRBJ2-4
D: TRBD2
size: .

DNA: TGTGCCAGCAGCAAAACAGGGGGCTATGGCTACACCTTC
CDR3: CASSKTGGYGYTF
V: TRBV21-1
J: TRBJ1-2
D: .
size: .

DNA: TGCAGCGTTGGGGGACCGGGACAGGGAAACTACGAGCAGTACTTC
CDR3: CSVGGPGQGNYEQYF
V: TRBV29-1
J: TRBJ2-7
D: TRBD1
size: .

DNA: TGCACCAGCAGCCGGGACAGGATTAGCAATCAGCCCCAGCATTTT
CDR3: CTSSRDRISNQPQHF
V: TRBV1
J: TRBJ1-5
D: .
size: .

DNA: TGTGCCAGCAGCTCCGAGACAGGGCTTAGCAATCAGCCCCAGCATTTT
CDR3: CASSSETGLSNQPQHF
V: TRBV7-9
J: TRBJ1-5
D: TRBD1
size: .

DNA: TGTGCCAGCAGCTTCCTGTCGGGGTCCTACGAGCAGTACTTC
CDR3: CASSFLSGSYEQYF
V: TRBV13
J: TRBJ2-7
D: .
size: .

DNA: TGTGCCAGCACCTTAGACAGGGACGATTCACCCCTCCACTTT
CDR3: CASTLDRDDSPLHF
V: TRBV6-5
J: TRBJ1-6
D: TRBD1
size: once

DNA: TGTGCCATCAGTGAGTCCCAAGATACGCAGTATTTT
CDR3: CAISESQDTQYF
V: TRBV10-3
J: TRBJ2-3
D: .
size: .

DNA: TGTGCCAGCAGTTTGAACAGAGCCGCTGGGCCCAATCTTAATCAGCCCCAGCATTTT
CDR3: CASSLNRAAGPNLNQPQHF
V: TRBV28
J: TRBJ1-5
D: .
size: once

DNA: TGTGCCAGCGGATTACAGGGGTGGGGGACTGAAGCTTTCTTT
CDR3: CASGLQGWGTEAFF
V: TRBV5-4
J: TRBJ1-1
D: TRBD1
size: .

DNA: TGTGCCAGCAGCTTGGCCCCCAGCGGGGGGGAGACCCAGTACTTC
CDR3: CASSLAPSGGETQYF
V: TRBV5-1
J: TRBJ2-5
D: TRBD2
size: few

DNA: TGCGCCAGCAGCCTTGGAGGGTTGGGATATGGCTACACCTTC
CDR3: CASSLGGLGYGYTF
V: TRBV5-1
J: TRBJ1-2
D: .
size: .

DNA: TGTGCCAGCAGCTTAGCGGGGACAGGGGACGGCTACACCTTC
CDR3: CASSLAGTGDGYTF
V: TRBV7-2
J: TRBJ1-2
D: TRBD1
size: .